The 20 T cell receptor beta chains below all came from one sample that was sequenced in a study of T cell responses to AZD1222 COVID-19 vaccine. Method: immunoSEQ multiplex PCR; TCRdb's copy keeps in-frame clones and lacks some. The sample shows approximately 150,000 clones, about 90% of them seen only once. Source: peripheral blood, taken 28 days after the second dose of the MenACWY control vaccine. These TCRs come from an adult who received the MenACWY meningococcal vaccine as a control.

This clone was found once. This rearrangement joins TRBV6-4 to TRBJ2-1, with D uncertain. Trimming took off 2 bases at V and 7 bases at J, with 9 bases between the two ends. Germline CDR1 is MRHNA and CDR2 is SNTAGT. The CDR3 spans 13 residues. The CDR3 DNA reads as TGTGCCAGCAGTGACCCCATCCGGAATGAGCAGTTCTTC. This sequence encodes CASSDPIRNEQFF.

The J gene is TRBJ2-5, the V gene TRBV28; D is uncertain. CDR1 and CDR2 (germline): MDHEN, SYDVKM. This CDR3 region has 11 residues. With 3 bases removed from V and 5 bases from J, the gap between germline ends came to 4 bases. The CDR3 DNA follows: TGTGCCAGCAGTTTGGGGGAGACCCAGTACTTC. Protein product: CASSLGETQYF.

J is TRBJ2-7 and V is TRBV28, with TRBD2 matching 7 bases. Germline V gene sequence: CDR1 MDHEN, CDR2 SYDVKM. With 3 bases clipped from V and 1 base from J, the junction kept 12 bases outside the gene matches. CDR3 length equals 17 residues. Written as DNA, the CDR3 is TGTGCCAGCAGTTTCGCGGCTAGCGGAAGATTTTCCTACGAGCAGTACTTC. Protein product: CASSFAASGRFSYEQYF.

The chain carries TRBV28 and TRBJ1-1; the D gene is possibly TRBD1 (6 bases). Germline V gene lookup returns CDR1 MDHEN and CDR2 SYDVKM. The CDR3 spans 14 residues. The germline V and J ends were trimmed by 4 bases and 1 base, with 10 bases remaining between them. The chain's CDR3 is CASSSGQRNTEAFF. The CDR3 DNA is TGTGCCAGCAGTTCGGGACAACGGAACACTGAAGCTTTCTTT.

The rearrangement joins TRBV6-5 to TRBJ1-3, with D hard to call. V gave up 1 base and J gave up 1 base, with 8 bases separating them. Germline V gives CDR1 MNHEY, CDR2 SVGAGI. The CDR3 covers 15 residues. The DNA for the CDR3 is TGTGCCAGCAGTTACTTCACGGCATCTGGAAACACCATATATTTT. Residues: CASSYFTASGNTIYF.

The V and J genes are TRBV19 and TRBJ1-5; 12 bases are shared with TRBD1. The V gene's germline CDR1 is LNHDA and CDR2 SQIVND (reference sequence). The CDR3 runs 17 residues. Losses at the gene ends were 3 bases for V and 2 bases for J; bases not matched to a gene: 5. CDR3 bases: TGTGCCAGTAGTATGGGGACAGGGGGCAAGGGCAATCAGCCCCAGCATTTT. Translated: CASSMGTGGKGNQPQHF.

V is TRBV28 and J is TRBJ1-5, with 9 bases aligning to TRBD1. The CDR3 consists of 14 residues. Trimming cost V 6 bases and J 5 bases; bases outside gene matches: 5. Germline CDR1 and CDR2: MDHEN and SYDVKM. The CDR3 spells CASRLQGADQPQHF. In nucleotides, the CDR3 is TGTGCCAGCAGGCTACAGGGGGCTGATCAGCCCCAGCATTTT.

This clone was seen a handful of times. V and J are TRBV10-3 and TRBJ1-5, with 7 bases that match TRBD1. The CDR3 consists of 17 residues. CDR1 ENHRY and CDR2 SYGVKD come from the germline V gene. V dropped 0 bases and J dropped 5; count of bases not matched to a gene: 10. The CDR3 bases are TGTGCCATCAGTGAGTCTCTTGGGACAGACCTGTATCAGCCCCAGCATTTT. The encoded protein is CAISESLGTDLYQPQHF.

The rearrangement links TRBV28 to TRBJ1-1; 7 positions match TRBD1. V dropped 7 bases and J dropped 6; count of bases not matched to a gene: 14. The CDR3 sequence is 15 residues long. Germline lookup yields CDR1 MDHEN and CDR2 SYDVKM. CDR3 DNA: TGTGCCAGCACCAACATAGGGACAGCCATCCCTGAAGCTTTCTTT. The encoded protein is CASTNIGTAIPEAFF.

V is TRBV28 and J is TRBJ2-1; 7 nucleotides match TRBD1. Germline assignment: CDR1 MDHEN and CDR2 SYDVKM. This CDR3 has 15 amino acids. The trim removed 4 bases at V and 7 bases at J, leaving 10 bases unmatched. The CDR3 loop reads CASSSGTVSLNEQFF. The CDR3 DNA reads TGTGCCAGCAGTTCCGGGACAGTGTCCCTAAATGAGCAGTTCTTC.

The chain combines TRBV27 with TRBJ1-6; no definite D call. This CDR3 is 18 amino acids long. Germline V gives CDR1 MNHEY, CDR2 SMNVEV (reference sequence). Trimming left V 4 bases short and J 0 bases short, with 16 bases between. CDR3 DNA sequence: TGTGCCAGCAGTTCCAAGGCGCACCTGGGCTCCTATAATTCACCCCTCCACTTT. It yields the protein CASSSKAHLGSYNSPLHF.

The chain carries TRBV2 and TRBJ1-5; 11 nucleotides line up with TRBD1. The ends lost 5 bases at V and 3 bases at J; junction bases unmatched: 9. Germline CDR1 and CDR2: SNHLY and FYNNEI. This CDR3 contains 17 residues. The CDR3 DNA sequence: TGTGCCAGCAGTCTAGGACAGGGGGCGATTGACAATCAGCCCCAGCATTTT. Its protein is CASSLGQGAIDNQPQHF.

This chain links TRBV19 with TRBJ2-5; 9 bases are shared with TRBD1. The CDR3 extends over 14 amino acids. CDR1 LNHDA and CDR2 SQIVND come from the germline V gene (reference sequence). V lost 3 bases, J lost 4 bases, and 3 bases stayed unmatched. The CDR3 nucleotides read TGTGCCAGTAGTATTTCGGACAGGGGAGAGACCCAGTACTTC. Protein sequence: CASSISDRGETQYF.

V usage is TRBV6-6 and J usage is TRBJ2-3; either TRBD1 or TRBD2 may fit D (6 bases each). Germline values: CDR1 MNHNY, CDR2 SVGAGI (reference sequence). Trimming removed 5 bases at V and 4 bases at J, with 22 bases between. The CDR3 has 17 residues. CDR3: CASSPFDAGGWPDTQYF. The CDR3 DNA reads as TGTGCCAGCAGTCCCTTTGATGCCGGGGGCTGGCCAGATACGCAGTATTTT.

This chain connects TRBV28 to TRBJ2-1; D assignment may be TRBD1 or TRBD2 (5 bases each). This CDR3 comprises 11 residues. V was trimmed by 4 bases and J by 13 bases, leaving 11 bases between them. Germline V gene data show CDR1 as MDHEN and CDR2 as SYDVKM. The CDR3 is CASSSEGKQFF. The DNA for the CDR3 is TGTGCCAGCAGTTCCGAGGGGAAACAGTTCTTC.

The genes are TRBV28 and TRBJ1-1; no firm D call. V was trimmed by 5 bases and J by 1 base, leaving 11 bases between them. The germline V gene encodes CDR1 MDHEN and CDR2 SYDVKM. CDR3 length: 14 amino acids. The CDR3 sequence is CASSPWEANTEAFF. DNA for the CDR3: TGTGCCAGCAGTCCCTGGGAGGCGAACACTGAAGCTTTCTTT.

This clone was found once. The genes are TRBV6-2 or TRBV6-3 and TRBJ1-5; D is uncertain. V was pared by 2 bases and J by 5 bases, with 16 bases between. CDR3 length: 16 residues. CDR1 MNHEY and CDR2 SVGEGT come from the germline V gene. This CDR3 is CASSYPGSYPDQPQHF. The CDR3 DNA follows: TGTGCCAGCAGTTACCCCGGTTCATACCCCGATCAGCCCCAGCATTTT.

J is TRBJ2-1 and V is TRBV5-4, with D tentatively TRBD1 or TRBD2 (5 bases each). The germline V gene encodes CDR1 SGHNT and CDR2 YYREEE (reference sequence). V was pared by 0 bases and J by 5 bases, with 12 bases between. This CDR3 region has 15 residues. The CDR3 DNA is TGTGCCAGCAGCTTGGCCTCGGGACGGGACAATGAGCAGTTCTTC. It specifies CASSLASGRDNEQFF.

The rearrangement joins TRBV4-3 to TRBJ2-7; D possibly corresponds to TRBD2 (6 bases). CDR1 LGHNA and CDR2 YSLEER come from the germline V gene. V was shortened by 2 bases and J by 0 bases, with 17 bases between the two germline ends. The CDR3 runs 17 residues. The CDR3 DNA reads TGCGCCAGCAGCCAACACCTGAGGGGACTGACCTCCTACGAGCAGTACTTC. Amino acids: CASSQHLRGLTSYEQYF.

The V gene is TRBV2, the J gene TRBJ1-2; tentative D call: TRBD1 (6 bases). In germline, CDR1 is SNHLY, CDR2 FYNNEI. The CDR3 runs to 19 residues. V was pared by 4 bases and J by 3 bases, with 27 bases between. DNA of the CDR3: TGTGCCAGCAGTGGACCCAGGGGAGCAGGTCAATCTTTCCACTATGGCTACACCTTC. Translating it yields CASSGPRGAGQSFHYGYTF.